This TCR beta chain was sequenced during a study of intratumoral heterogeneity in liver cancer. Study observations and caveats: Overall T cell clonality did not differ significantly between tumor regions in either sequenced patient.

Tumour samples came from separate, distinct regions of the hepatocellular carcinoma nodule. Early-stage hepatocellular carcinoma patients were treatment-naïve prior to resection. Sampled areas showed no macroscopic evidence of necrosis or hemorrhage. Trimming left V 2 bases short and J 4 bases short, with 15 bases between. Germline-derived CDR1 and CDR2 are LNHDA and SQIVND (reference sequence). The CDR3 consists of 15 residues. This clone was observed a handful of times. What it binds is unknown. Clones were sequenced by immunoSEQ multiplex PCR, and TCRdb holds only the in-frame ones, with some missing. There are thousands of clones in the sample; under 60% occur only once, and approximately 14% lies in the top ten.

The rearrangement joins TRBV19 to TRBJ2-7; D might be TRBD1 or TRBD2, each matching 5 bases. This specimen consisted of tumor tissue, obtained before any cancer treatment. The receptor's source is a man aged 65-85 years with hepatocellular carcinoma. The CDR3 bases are TGTGCCAGTAGTATAAACGACCCGGGACGATACGAGCAGTACTTC. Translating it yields CASSINDPGRYEQYF.